The clone carrying this T cell receptor beta chain was recorded once. Its antigen remains unidentified. The data stem from a study of PD-L1 blockade in urothelial cancer. In the study overall: Male patients with bladder-origin urothelial cancer numbered twenty-five of 29. When blood samples were assessed, the median T cell count was approximately 140,000. General study points: Enhanced expansion of tumor-associated blood clones at 3 weeks characterized durable-benefit patients. Better survival was predicted by below-median pretreatment blood TCR clonality.

V gave up 4 bases and J gave up 8 bases, with 21 bases separating them. CDR1 is SGHRS, CDR2 YFSETQ, per germline. The CDR3 spans 15 residues. The table came from immunoSEQ multiplex PCR; TCRdb's copy has only in-frame clones and leaves some out. The sample holds 72,000 or so clones, 70% to 90% seen once. The time point here: pretreatment peripheral blood. This clonotype originated in a man between 60 and 70 years old with urothelial cancer. The sample consisted of PBMCs, taken around atezolizumab (anti-PD-L1) treatment. The V gene is TRBV5-1, the J gene TRBJ1-2; D not resolved. This CDR3 is CASSLNVDIGGGYTF. As DNA, the CDR3 is TGCGCCAGCAGCCTAAATGTAGACATTGGTGGCGGCTACACCTTC.